These 27 T cell receptor beta chains share one sample of origin, sequenced in a study of identical twins. Each CDR3 protein gets one entry after TCRdb re-called the 5' RACE reads with MiXCR. The repertoire holds hundreds of thousands of distinct CDR3 sequences, with roughly an eighth as singletons. The same data also contributed to another study, on yellow fever vaccine responses in identical twins.

Input material: PBMCs. All receptors come from a woman in her late teens or twenties in good health.

This clonotype was recorded a few times. J is TRBJ2-1 and V is TRBV20-1; 11 bases are a match to TRBD2. Germline CDR1 DFQATT, CDR2 SNEGSKA (reference sequence). The CDR3 extends over 14 amino acids. V was clipped by 5 bases and J by 8 bases; unmatched bases: 8. This CDR3 reads CSAETSGGWYEQFF. The CDR3 bases are TGCAGTGCTGAAACTAGCGGGGGTTGGTATGAGCAGTTCTTC.

CDR3 region: CATSDYAIGGGEQFF. The CDR3, as DNA: TGTGCCACCAGTGATTACGCGATCGGAGGCGGTGAGCAGTTCTTC. The rearrangement uses TRBV24-1 and TRBJ2-1; a weak D match, TRBD2 (5 bases). Germline CDR1 KGHDR, CDR2 SFDVKD. With 2 bases removed from V and 9 bases from J, the gap between germline ends came to 16 bases. The CDR3 runs to 15 residues.

This clonotype was picked up a small number of times. This chain connects TRBV7-2 to TRBJ1-5; 7 nucleotides align to TRBD1. The V gene's germline CDR1 is SGHTA and CDR2 FQGNSA. J lost 7 bases, V lost 5 bases, and 14 bases had no gene match. The CDR3 spans 16 residues. CDR3 residues: CASSVHIQGNNQPQHF. In DNA, the CDR3 is TGTGCCAGCAGCGTCCACATACAGGGGAATAACCAGCCCCAGCATTTT.

The chain uses TRBV5-8 and TRBJ2-1; D gene uncertain. The CDR3 loop spans 14 amino acids. V lost 1 base and J lost 7, with 12 bases in between. In germline, CDR1 is SGHTS, CDR2 YDEGEE. This chain's CDR3 is CASSLHPSVNEQFF. As DNA, the CDR3 is TGTGCCAGCAGCTTGCACCCTTCGGTGAATGAGCAGTTCTTC. The whole variable domain, remainder taken from reference TRBV5-8 and TRBJ2-1, is EAGVTQSPTHLIKTRGQQATLRCSPISGHTSVYWYQQALGLGLQFLLWYDEGEERNRGNFPPRFSGRQFPNYSSELNVNALELEDSALYLCASSLHPSVNEQFFGPGTRLTVL.

In this sample, this clonotype turned up a few times. The V call is TRBV5-1, the J call TRBJ2-7; D is ambiguous. Looked up from germline, CDR1 is SGHRS and CDR2 is YFSETQ. The V and J ends lost 0 bases and 5 bases respectively, with 9 bases between them. This CDR3 has 13 residues. The CDR3 sequence is CASSLVGVNEQYF. The CDR3 DNA is TGCGCCAGCAGCTTGGTTGGAGTCAACGAGCAGTACTTC.

The chain joins TRBV28 to TRBJ2-2; a weak D match, TRBD2 (6 bases). The length of the CDR3 is 15 residues. Germline-derived CDR1 and CDR2 are MDHEN and SYDVKM. Trimming left V 5 bases short and J 4 bases short, with 14 bases between. In DNA, the CDR3 is TGTGCCAGCAGTGATACGGGAGCGGGCACCGGGGAGCTGTTTTTT. The encoded protein is CASSDTGAGTGELFF.

This clonotype has at least ten counts. This chain joins TRBV20-1 and TRBJ2-3; the D call may be TRBD1 or TRBD2 (7 bases each). V lost 4 bases, J lost 4 bases, and 12 bases lay in between. The CDR3 extends over 13 amino acids. The germline gives CDR1 DFQATT, CDR2 SNEGSKA (reference sequence). CDR3 DNA: TGCAGTGCTATCCAGGGGGGGGCAGATACGCAGTATTTT. Its protein is CSAIQGGADTQYF.

There are a few counts of this clonotype. The chain joins TRBV6-5 to TRBJ2-5; D uncertain. Germline CDR1 and CDR2: MNHEY and SVGAGI. The CDR3 runs to 14 residues. V dropped 0 bases and J dropped 2 bases, with 7 bases sitting between them. DNA for the CDR3: TGTGCCAGCAGTTACTCTCGACTGCAAGAGACCCAGTACTTC. Encoded protein: CASSYSRLQETQYF.

A few counts support this clonotype. This chain uses TRBV12-5 with TRBJ2-1; possibly TRBD2 for D (6 bases). The CDR3 sequence is 15 residues long. The V and J ends lost 3 bases and 4 bases respectively, with 13 bases between them. Germline CDR1 and CDR2: LGHNT and FRNRAP. The CDR3 reads CASGFTRGKYNEQFF. The CDR3 coding sequence is TGTGCTAGTGGTTTTACACGGGGGAAATACAATGAGCAGTTCTTC.

This clonotype was seen a few times. The chain recombines TRBV24-1 with TRBJ2-1, with 7 bases fitting TRBD1. The CDR3 is 16 amino acids. Trimming at V came to 2 bases and at J to 8 bases, leaving 11 bases not matched to a gene. The germline gives CDR1 KGHDR, CDR2 SFDVKD. CDR3: CATSDSVPGQMDEQFF. The CDR3 DNA follows: TGTGCCACCAGTGATTCGGTCCCGGGACAGATGGATGAGCAGTTCTTC.

This clonotype was detected many times. The genes are TRBV7-8 and TRBJ1-5, with 9 bases fitting TRBD1. The V and J ends lost 0 bases and 6 bases, in that order; junction bases with no gene match: 6. Germline CDR1 SGHVS, CDR2 FQNEAQ. The CDR3 has 16 residues. Here the CDR3 reads CASSLAPGQGGQPQHF. The CDR3 DNA follows: TGTGCCAGCAGCTTAGCGCCGGGACAGGGAGGTCAGCCCCAGCATTTT.

The chain carries TRBV12-3 or TRBV12-4 and TRBJ2-2; the match to TRBD1 covers 9 bases. The J segment lost 6 bases and the V segment lost 2 bases, leaving 4 bases of the junction unmatched. The CDR3 extends over 15 amino acids. In DNA form, the CDR3 reads TGTGCCAGCAGTTTATTAAGACAGGGGGCCGGGGAGCTGTTTTTT. The encoded protein is CASSLLRQGAGELFF.

The CDR3 sequence is CASNVPGSGSTDTQYF. CDR3 nucleotides: TGTGCCAGCAATGTCCCCGGGAGCGGGAGTACAGATACGCAGTATTTT. This chain joins TRBV28 and TRBJ2-3; 8 bases align to TRBD2. The trim removed 7 bases at V and 3 bases at J, leaving 12 bases unmatched. There are 16 residues in the CDR3. The germline V gene has CDR1 MDHEN and CDR2 SYDVKM.

The chain couples TRBV4-1 to TRBJ2-7; D is unresolved. V shed 3 bases and J shed 4 bases, with 28 bases lying between them. The CDR3 has 19 residues. Looked up from germline, CDR1 is MGHRA and CDR2 is YSYEKL. Written as DNA, the CDR3 is TGCGCCAGCAGCCAGAGTGATATTCGGCCTGGCAGACGACCTTACGAGCAGTACTTC. Translated: CASSQSDIRPGRRPYEQYF.

In its sample, this clonotype was seen many times. CDR3 residues: CSVAHTDTQYF. The CDR3 DNA follows: TGCAGCGTTGCCCACACAGATACGCAGTATTTT. The chain joins TRBV29-1 to TRBJ2-3; D gene unclear. With 4 bases removed from V and 2 bases from J, the gap between germline ends came to 4 bases. The germline gives CDR1 SQVTM, CDR2 ANQGSEA. The CDR3 has 11 residues.

This clonotype appeared a few times. The CDR3 DNA reads TGCGCCAGCAGCCAACCGGGACAGCGTTCGAACACCGGGGAGCTGTTTTTT. Its translation is CASSQPGQRSNTGELFF. The rearrangement links TRBV4-1 to TRBJ2-2; 7 positions agree with TRBD1. Germline V gene sequence: CDR1 MGHRA, CDR2 YSYEKL. The J segment lost 0 bases and the V segment lost 2 bases, leaving 6 bases of the junction unmatched. The CDR3 is 17 residues long.

CDR3 sequence (DNA): TGTGCCAGCAGTTTAGAATCAGACGTCCAAGAGACCCAGTACTTC. Its protein product is CASSLESDVQETQYF. The gene calls are TRBV12-3 or TRBV12-4 and TRBJ2-5; D gene uncertain. This CDR3 is built from 15 residues. Trimming took 1 base from V and 1 from J, leaving 10 bases between them.

This clonotype was picked up a small number of times. The J gene is TRBJ1-5, the V gene TRBV7-9; 9 bases line up with TRBD1. This CDR3 contains 14 residues. The J segment lost 7 bases and the V segment lost 4 bases, leaving 5 bases of the junction unmatched. CDR1 is SEHNR and CDR2 is FQNEAQ in the germline V gene (reference sequence). The CDR3 DNA reads TGTGCCAGCAGCTCACAGGGGGCCGGGCAGCCCCAGCATTTT. Amino acids: CASSSQGAGQPQHF.

This clonotype was counted many times. The CDR3 DNA is TGTGCCAGCAGCAGGACTAGCGGGGTCCGTGACAATGAGCAGTTCTTC. Translation: CASSRTSGVRDNEQFF. J is TRBJ2-1 and V is TRBV7-9; 12 bases fit TRBD2. This CDR3 is 16 amino acids long. From germline, CDR1 is SEHNR and CDR2 FQNEAQ (reference sequence). V gave up 5 bases and J gave up 5 bases; unmatched junction bases: 7.

This clonotype has ten or more counts. This chain uses TRBV7-9 with TRBJ2-7; the D gene is possibly TRBD2 (6 bases). Germline CDR1 and CDR2: SEHNR and FQNEAQ (reference sequence). The CDR3 is 16 residues long. Deletions cut 4 bases from V and 1 base from J, with 17 bases between. The CDR3 protein is CASSSSRDSHSYEQYF. The CDR3 nucleotides read TGTGCCAGCAGCTCAAGTCGGGACTCACATTCCTACGAGCAGTACTTC.

This clonotype was recorded once. V and J are TRBV29-1 and TRBJ2-4; D is unclear. The CDR3 runs to 14 residues. Germline loops: CDR1 SQVTM, CDR2 ANQGSEA. V lost 5 bases and J lost 2, with 13 bases in between. The CDR3 sequence: CSVQPGVTKNIQYF. CDR3 bases: TGCAGCGTTCAACCAGGAGTGACCAAAAACATTCAGTACTTC.

This chain uses TRBV12-3 or TRBV12-4 with TRBJ2-1; D is possibly TRBD1 (6 bases). The V gene lost 7 bases and the J gene lost 5 bases, with 18 bases spanning the gap. There are 15 residues in the CDR3. The CDR3 loop is CASTLQGGSNNEQFF. The CDR3 region has the DNA TGTGCCAGCACCTTACAGGGTGGGAGTAACAATGAGCAGTTCTTC.

The chain is built from TRBV12-3 or TRBV12-4 and TRBJ2-1, with unresolved D. This CDR3 spans 13 amino acids. V lost 4 bases and J 5 bases, leaving 9 bases between the germline ends. The CDR3 bases are TGTGCCAGCAGTTCTTCCACACACAATGAGCAGTTCTTC. It translates to CASSSSTHNEQFF.

This clonotype has only a few counts. The V gene is TRBV9, the J gene TRBJ2-4, with D uncertain. Germline V gene data show CDR1 as SGDLS and CDR2 as YYNGEE. The V gene lost 4 bases and the J gene lost 1 base, with 9 bases spanning the gap. The CDR3 is 14 residues long. CDR3 coding DNA: TGTGCCAGCAGCAGTCGTGGCGCCAAAAACATTCAGTACTTC. Translating it yields CASSSRGAKNIQYF.

V and J are TRBV7-9 and TRBJ2-7; TRBD1 agrees at 8 bases. This CDR3 comprises 17 residues. The germline V gene encodes CDR1 SEHNR and CDR2 FQNEAQ (reference sequence). Trimming at V came to 0 bases and at J to 6 bases, leaving 13 bases not matched to a gene. For the CDR3, the DNA is TGTGCCAGCAGCTTAGCCGTTTCGGACAGGGCCTTCGCCGAGCAGTACTTC. Amino acid sequence: CASSLAVSDRAFAEQYF.

The chain links TRBV10-3 to TRBJ2-1; TRBD2 agrees at 9 bases. Per the germline V gene, CDR1 is ENHRY and CDR2 is SYGVKD. J was trimmed by 3 bases and V by 6 bases; bases with no gene match: 12. The CDR3 totals 17 residues. The DNA for the CDR3 is TGTGCCATCAGCGATCCCCAGGGACTAGCTGTCTACAATGAGCAGTTCTTC. Its translation: CAISDPQGLAVYNEQFF.

This clonotype was recorded a few times. This chain links TRBV29-1 with TRBJ2-5; 10 nucleotides line up with TRBD2. Germline V gene lookup returns CDR1 SQVTM and CDR2 ANQGSEA. CDR3 length: 15 amino acids. Unmatched junction bases numbered 11, after V lost 3 bases and J lost 7 bases. CDR3 protein: CSVELQREGPGTQYF. The CDR3 nucleotides are TGCAGCGTTGAGCTGCAGCGGGAGGGCCCGGGGACCCAGTACTTC.